This T cell receptor (beta chain) was profiled in a study of cytomegalovirus exposure and HLA in healthy donors. Study-level results: Donors belonging to an Asian-associated ancestry cluster reportedly showed fewer N-insertions in productive TCRs than the approximately 680-donor mean, according to what a later analysis found. In a later analysis, the majority of CMV-associated beta chains seemingly showed HLA restriction. TCR beta sequences numbering roughly 18,000 were associated with HLA alleles at 0.05 false discovery rate in a later analysis.

Vbeta (60) and Jbeta (13) primers were used in the PCR. Here immunoSEQ multiplex PCR was the method, and the copy in TCRdb shows in-frame clones only, minus some. The repertoire consists of approximately 74,000 clones, with less than 80% occurring once and the leading ten covering about 8.2%. This clone was seen only a few times. Antigen unknown. The CDR3 covers 13 residues. Germline-derived CDR1 and CDR2 are SGHRS and YFSETQ. V shed 4 bases, J shed 6 bases, and the junction held 6 bases outside the gene matches. This chain connects TRBV5-1 to TRBJ1-2; 7 nucleotides line up with TRBD1. The sequenced material came from PBMCs. The origin of this receptor is a man in his 60s in good health and CMV-seropositive. The CDR3 loop reads CASSPLQGNGYTF. The CDR3, as DNA: TGCGCCAGCAGCCCCCTACAGGGGAATGGCTACACCTTC.